Listed here is a single T cell receptor (beta chain). Its antigen is undetermined. Produced via immunoSEQ multiplex PCR; TCRdb's table is partial and in-frame only. Of around 97,000 clones in the sample, 93% were seen once. V was trimmed by 5 bases and J by 5 bases, leaving 19 bases between them. CDR3 length: 15 amino acids. CDR1 and CDR2 from the germline V gene are SGHVS and FNYEAQ. The data were taken from a study of graft-versus-host responses after intestinal transplantation. On the study more broadly: Anti-thymocyte globulin induction was given to all recipients, followed by tacrolimus and steroids for around three years.

This receptor was identified in a human donor who received an intestinal transplant. This chain connects TRBV7-6 to TRBJ2-7; D call uncertain. Source: unstimulated CD8+ T cells sorted from spleen or lymph node cells, taken before intestinal transplant. The CDR3 region has the DNA TGTGCCAGCAGCGTCTCAAAGGGCCTGTTGGACGAGCAGTACTTC. It yields the protein CASSVSKGLLDEQYF.